The entry that follows covers one T cell receptor beta chain sequence. The germline V gene has CDR1 SQVTM and CDR2 ANQGSEA. V was clipped by 5 bases and J by 1 base, with 14 bases between them. The CDR3 has 14 amino acids. The data derive from a study of shared clonotypes between healthy human individuals. Every donor was a Caucasian adult from Nashville, Tennessee. Using immunoSEQ multiplex PCR, the repertoire was profiled, and TCRdb retains in-frame clones only, with some absent. Found here are hundreds of thousands of clones, 60% to 75% of them singletons; the top ten hold around 1.7%. This TCR was recovered from a woman aged 25 to 39 in good health. The specimen sequenced was memory CD4+ T cells sorted from blood. Subset specified: CD45RA-negative fraction. The chain carries TRBV29-1 and TRBJ1-1; D is ambiguous. Here the CDR3 reads CSVKSRTGNTEAFF. In nucleotides, the CDR3 is TGCAGCGTTAAAAGTAGGACGGGGAACACTGAAGCTTTCTTT.